The entry below describes one T cell receptor beta chain. The data belong to a study of blood T cell repertoires in COVID-19. Study information: Collection of acute and convalescent COVID-19 samples took place in the United States, Italy and Spain.

Individuals aged roughly 18 to 95 years were recruited from roughly 22 US areas. Cohort 3 recovered donors had two negative PCRs, clearance, or symptom resolution. The CDR3 is 15 residues long. V lost 3 bases to trimming and J lost 9 bases; unmatched junction nucleotides: 8. Germline V gene sequence: CDR1 SGHAT, CDR2 FQNNGV. Clones were read by immunoSEQ multiplex PCR, and TCRdb kept only the in-frame ones, dropping some. Among about 370,000 clones listed, more than 80% were seen once. The specimen sequenced was PBMCs or T cells enriched from blood (not recorded which). The J gene is TRBJ2-1, the V gene TRBV11-2; 10 positions match TRBD2. This TCR came from a man younger than 30 who had recovered from COVID-19. The CDR3 nucleotides are TGTGCCAGCAGCTTTCCGGGACTAGCGAGTAGTGAGCAGTTCTTC. Its protein is CASSFPGLASSEQFF.